This T cell receptor beta chain was profiled in a study of blood T cell repertoires in COVID-19. At the level of the study: PBMCs, B-cell-depleted T cells, or T cells were the source of the cDNA or gDNA that made up the material.

Per the authors' pipeline: Nucleated cell counts were estimated from reference gene primer amplification. Clones were read by immunoSEQ multiplex PCR, and TCRdb kept only the in-frame ones, dropping some. The D gene and trimming were derived from the DNA, and the V and J assignments and clone size from that table. Of roughly 260,000 clones in the sample, just under 90% were seen once. This clone was observed a single time. Germline V gene sequence: CDR1 SGHRS, CDR2 YFSETQ. The CDR3 covers 14 residues. V dropped 4 bases and J dropped 4 bases, with 14 bases sitting between them. V is TRBV5-1 and J is TRBJ1-1; D remains unclear. Material: peripheral blood. The origin of this receptor is a woman aged 35 to 49 with acute or convalescent COVID-19. The CDR3 region has the DNA TGCGCCAGCAGCGGATCGGGAGGGAGCACTGAAGCTTTCTTT. This codes for CASSGSGGSTEAFF.